The rows below give T cell receptor beta chains drawn from one sample of a study of blood T cells in healthy people across ages. Using its own MiXCR run on the 5' RACE reads, TCRdb lists one record per CDR3 protein. The table has around 700,000 distinct CDR3 sequences, 20% to 25% seen once. In addition, the sample was reused for a study of T cells of mothers and their children.

Material for sequencing was blood. These receptors originate from a boy between 5 and 17 years old in good health. Each CDR3 is given with its conserved first and last residue. D genes are given only for firm matches. Size values are once, few and many counts, or a class for expanded clones, and some rows have none.

>TRBV28|TRBJ2-7|TRBD1|few
TGTGCCAGCAGAGACAGACAGGGGAAAACCTACGAGCAGTACTTC
CASRDRQGKTYEQYF
>TRBV28|TRBJ2-3|TRBD2|.
TGTGCCAGCAGCCCAGTCGGGTCGCGGGAGGGCACAGATACGCAGTATTTT
CASSPVGSREGTDTQYF
>TRBV10-3|TRBJ2-7|.|.
TGTGCCATCGGGGGGGCAGGGGGCGGCGAGCAGTACTTC
CAIGGAGGGEQYF
>TRBV28|TRBJ2-2|.|.
TGTGCCAGCAGGAAGACGGGGACCGGGGAGCTGTTTTTT
CASRKTGTGELFF
>TRBV7-8|TRBJ1-2|TRBD1|few
TGTGCCAGCAGCCAGGGGGTCAAGGGGGAGTATGGCTACACCTTC
CASSQGVKGEYGYTF
>TRBV28|TRBJ2-7|TRBD2|.
TGTGCCAGCAGTTTAAGTCTAGCGGGAGGCGAGCAGTACTTC
CASSLSLAGGEQYF
>TRBV4-2|TRBJ1-2|.|many
TGTGCCAGCAGCCAAGATGGTCCCGGTGGCTACACCTTC
CASSQDGPGGYTF
>TRBV5-1|TRBJ2-3|TRBD1|few
TGCGCCAGCAGCTTGCTCAGGGGGCGGACAGATACGCAGTATTTT
CASSLLRGRTDTQYF
>TRBV4-1|TRBJ2-7|.|few
TGCGCCAGCAGCCAGATGACAGTTGCCTACGAGCAGTACTTC
CASSQMTVAYEQYF
>TRBV7-2|TRBJ1-1|.|.
TGTGCCAGCAGCGCTCCAGGGCGCCACACTGAAGCTTTCTTT
CASSAPGRHTEAFF
>TRBV29-1|TRBJ2-1|TRBD2|.
TGCAGCGTTCCCGGGACTAGCGGGGGGCCCTACAATGAGCAGTTCTTC
CSVPGTSGGPYNEQFF
>TRBV5-1|TRBJ1-4|TRBD1|.
TGCGCCAGCAGCTGGACAGGGGGCGGCGGCTCGGAAAAACTGTTTTTT
CASSWTGGGGSEKLFF
>TRBV2|TRBJ2-3|TRBD2|.
TGTGCCAGCATTCAGACTAGCGGAGATACGCAGTATTTT
CASIQTSGDTQYF
>TRBV4-2|TRBJ2-5|.|.
TGTGCCAGCAGCCAAGAAGACCCGTTTGGGCCCCAAGAGACCCAGTACTTC
CASSQEDPFGPQETQYF
>TRBV7-9|TRBJ2-1|.|.
TGTGCCAGCAGCACTTACAGTTACAATGAGCAGTTCTTC
CASSTYSYNEQFF
>TRBV20-1|TRBJ2-1|TRBD1|few
TGCAGTGCTAGAGATTGGCAGGGGGCTTATGAGCAGTTCTTC
CSARDWQGAYEQFF
>TRBV6-6|TRBJ2-5|.|.
TGTGCCAGCACCCCTGCGGACTCATACTATTCGGAGACCCAGTACTTC
CASTPADSYYSETQYF
>TRBV20-1|TRBJ2-3|TRBD2|.
TGCAGTGCTCGACGAGCGGGAGGGATTACAGATACGCAGTATTTT
CSARRAGGITDTQYF
>TRBV5-6|TRBJ2-3|.|.
TGTGCCAGCAGCTCTTATGGAGATACGCAGTATTTT
CASSSYGDTQYF
>TRBV20-1|TRBJ1-5|.|.
TGCAGTGCTAGATTGGGGGCAGGAGGCAATCAGCCCCAGCATTTT
CSARLGAGGNQPQHF
>TRBV5-1|TRBJ2-1|.|.
TGCGCCAGCAGCTCATTATCGGGCGATGAGCAGTTCTTC
CASSSLSGDEQFF
>TRBV9|TRBJ2-7|.|few
TGTGCCAGCAGCGAGGGTATTGGGGGCTACGAGCAGTACTTC
CASSEGIGGYEQYF
>TRBV20-1|TRBJ1-2|.|.
TGCAGTGCTACTGGCCTAGGAGGCTACACCTTC
CSATGLGGYTF
>TRBV7-9|TRBJ2-5|.|few
TGTGCCAGCAGCTTAAAACTACAAGAGACCCAGTACTTC
CASSLKLQETQYF
>TRBV29-1|TRBJ1-4|TRBD1|many
TGCAGCGGCTCCGGGACAGGGGAGGAAAAACTGTTTTTT
CSGSGTGEEKLFF
>TRBV5-1|TRBJ2-1|TRBD2|.
TGCGCCAGCAGCCCACGCCAGACTAGCGCCCTCTCCTACAATGAGCAGTTCTTC
CASSPRQTSALSYNEQFF
>TRBV12-3/TRBV12-4|TRBJ2-6|.|few
TGTGCCAGCAGTTCCAGCGGCCCCTGGTCGTTCTCTGGGGCCAACGTCCTGACTTTC
CASSSSGPWSFSGANVLTF
>TRBV3-1|TRBJ2-1|.|few
TGTGCCAGCAGCCTAGGAGAACCTTTTAATGAGCAGTTCTTC
CASSLGEPFNEQFF
>TRBV18|TRBJ2-5|TRBD2|.
TGTGCCAGCTCACCACTAGCGGGAGTGCGGGGTCAAGAGACCCAGTACTTC
CASSPLAGVRGQETQYF
>TRBV13|TRBJ1-4|.|few
TGTGCCAGCAGCTTCGGGGATACAGAAAAACTGTTTTTT
CASSFGDTEKLFF
>TRBV5-6|TRBJ2-4|.|once
TGTGCCAGCAGCTTGAGCCCGTTAGCCAAAAACATTCAGTACTTC
CASSLSPLAKNIQYF
>TRBV9|TRBJ2-1|.|.
TGTGCCAGCAGCGATGCCCGGGGGCAGGGTTCCTACAATGAGCAGTTCTTC
CASSDARGQGSYNEQFF
>TRBV28|TRBJ2-1|.|few
TGTGCCAGCAGTGACAGGGACTTACTTACGGGTTACAATGAGCAGTTCTTC
CASSDRDLLTGYNEQFF
>TRBV12-5|TRBJ2-3|.|once
TGTGCTAGTGGTTGGGCAGTGGAGGGGGGCACAGATACGCAGTATTTT
CASGWAVEGGTDTQYF
>TRBV10-3|TRBJ1-5|.|few
TGTGCCATCAGTGAATTTCTCGATCAGCCCCAGCATTTT
CAISEFLDQPQHF
>TRBV28|TRBJ1-2|.|few
TGTGCCAGCAGTCGGACCCCTAACTTCGATGGCTACACCTTC
CASSRTPNFDGYTF
>TRBV20-1|TRBJ2-2|.|few
TGCAGTGCTAGAGATGGTTTAGGGGGGTTGGACACCGGGGAGCTGTTTTTT
CSARDGLGGLDTGELFF
>TRBV9|TRBJ2-1|.|few
TGTGCCAGCAGCCCCCGGGCGAGGGGGGGTGAGCAGTTCTTC
CASSPRARGGEQFF
>TRBV29-1|TRBJ1-3|.|.
TGCAGCGTTGAAGATATATCCCGGCGGACCATATATTTT
CSVEDISRRTIYF
>TRBV4-2|TRBJ2-4|TRBD2|.
TGTGCCAGCAGCCAAGATCCTTCCCCGGGACTAGCGGGTACCATTCAGTACTTC
CASSQDPSPGLAGTIQYF
>TRBV5-6|TRBJ2-3|.|few
TGTGCCAGCAAAGGGGGAGCTAAAGATACGCAGTATTTT
CASKGGAKDTQYF
>TRBV15|TRBJ2-7|TRBD2|.
TGTGCCACCAGCAGAGGACTAGCGGGGGGTGCCTACGAGCAGTACTTC
CATSRGLAGGAYEQYF
>TRBV7-2|TRBJ2-7|.|.
TGTGCCAGCAGCTTAGGGGATTTGTCCTACGAGCAGTACTTC
CASSLGDLSYEQYF
>TRBV12-3/TRBV12-4|TRBJ1-1|.|few
TGTGCCAGCAGGGGGCCTCTGAACACTGAAGCTTTCTTT
CASRGPLNTEAFF
>TRBV20-1|TRBJ2-1|.|few
TGCAGTGCTAGAGGCAGGGCGGCGGGTGAGCAGTTCTTC
CSARGRAAGEQFF
>TRBV6-5|TRBJ2-2|.|.
TGTGCCAGCAGCCCTCGGACTGAGCCCGGGGAGCTGTTTTTT
CASSPRTEPGELFF
>TRBV20-1|TRBJ2-7|TRBD1|.
TGCAGTGCTACCAGGGACAGCAAGCCTAACTACGAGCAGTACTTC
CSATRDSKPNYEQYF
>TRBV15|TRBJ2-3|.|.
TGTGCCACCAGCAGAGTTGAAAACGGGGCCAGAGATACGCAGTATTTT
CATSRVENGARDTQYF
>TRBV7-2|TRBJ2-7|.|.
TGTGCCAGCAACTCAAACCGGGACTCGCCCTACGAGCAGTACTTC
CASNSNRDSPYEQYF
>TRBV7-2|TRBJ2-4|.|.
TGTGCCAGCAGAATGGGAGGGGGGCAAAGCATTCAGTACTTC
CASRMGGGQSIQYF
>TRBV6-5|TRBJ2-7|.|few
TGTGCCAGCAGCTCTCAGCCTGCCTACGAGCAGTACTTC
CASSSQPAYEQYF
>TRBV29-1|TRBJ2-7|.|.
TGCAGCGTTGCGGGGACCGACGAGCAGTACTTC
CSVAGTDEQYF
>TRBV9|TRBJ2-1|.|few
TGTGCCAGCAGCGTAGAACCGGTCCCAAGGTTAAATGAGCAGTTCTTC
CASSVEPVPRLNEQFF